This T cell receptor beta chain is from a study of Ad26.COV2.S vaccination and SARS-CoV-2 variants. For the study at large: The vaccine Ad26.COV2.S was put into the muscle once, or twice with 56 days between.

On this clone itself: What it recognizes is unknown.

Study-level findings and limits: Breadth of non-spike TCRs did not differ between vaccinees and placebo recipients. Substantial breadth was reported for post-vaccination spike-specific CD8+ and CD4+ T cells.

V was pared by 1 base and J by 1 base, with 7 bases between. Germline CDR1 reads SGHNT; CDR2 reads YENEEA. This CDR3 region has 14 residues. TCRdb's table, derived via immunoSEQ multiplex PCR, lists solely in-frame clones and lacks some. This table has roughly 320,000 clones, about 85% appearing once. Treatment specified: roughly 18 received Ad26.COV2.S at low or high dose, single or two shots; 5 received placebo; per-sample allocation not given. Samples analyzed were those drawn on day 63 after the first vaccine or placebo injection. The chain joins TRBV11-3 to TRBJ2-5; no clear D gene. The specimen was peripheral blood, collected in a trial of Ad26.COV2.S vaccine versus placebo. The TCR comes from a person aged 18-65 years who received the Ad26.COV2.S COVID-19 vaccine or a placebo. The CDR3 spells CASSLVGLQETQYF. Here the CDR3 DNA reads TGTGCCAGCAGCTTAGTCGGGCTCCAAGAGACCCAGTACTTC.